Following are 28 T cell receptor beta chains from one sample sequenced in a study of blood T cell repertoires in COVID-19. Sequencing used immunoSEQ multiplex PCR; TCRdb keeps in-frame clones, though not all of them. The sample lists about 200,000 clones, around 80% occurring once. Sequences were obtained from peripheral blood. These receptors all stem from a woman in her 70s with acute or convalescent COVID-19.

CDR3 sequence: CASSLGLAGFTDTQYF. CDR3 DNA sequence: TGCGCCAGCAGCTTGGGGTTAGCGGGATTCACAGATACGCAGTATTTT. This sequence joins TRBV5-1 and TRBJ2-3; the match to TRBD2 covers 8 bases. Germline V gene lookup returns CDR1 SGHRS and CDR2 YFSETQ. The CDR3 extends over 16 amino acids. Trimming removed 0 bases from V and 2 bases from J; junction bases left unmatched: 5.

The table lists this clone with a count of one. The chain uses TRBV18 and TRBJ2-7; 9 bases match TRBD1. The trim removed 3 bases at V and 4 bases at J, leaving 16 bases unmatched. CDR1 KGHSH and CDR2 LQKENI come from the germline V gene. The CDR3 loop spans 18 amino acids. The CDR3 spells CASSPRRPGQGMGYEQYF. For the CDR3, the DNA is TGTGCCAGCTCACCGAGAAGACCGGGACAGGGAATGGGGTACGAGCAGTACTTC.

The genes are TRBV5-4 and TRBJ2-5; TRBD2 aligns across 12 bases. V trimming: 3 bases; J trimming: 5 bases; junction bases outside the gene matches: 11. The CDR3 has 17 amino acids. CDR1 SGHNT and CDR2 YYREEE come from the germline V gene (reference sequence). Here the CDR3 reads CASSWPATSGRRETQYF. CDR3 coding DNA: TGTGCCAGCAGCTGGCCCGCAACTAGCGGGAGGAGGGAGACCCAGTACTTC.

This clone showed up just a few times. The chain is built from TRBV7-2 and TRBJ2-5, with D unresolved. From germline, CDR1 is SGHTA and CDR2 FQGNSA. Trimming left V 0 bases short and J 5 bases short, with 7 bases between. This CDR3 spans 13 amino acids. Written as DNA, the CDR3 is TGTGCCAGCAGCTTAGCTAGTATGGAGACCCAGTACTTC. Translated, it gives CASSLASMETQYF.

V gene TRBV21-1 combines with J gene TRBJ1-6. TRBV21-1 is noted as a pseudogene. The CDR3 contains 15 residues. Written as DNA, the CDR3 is TGTGCCAGCCCCCCCCAAAGGGAGAGGGATTCACCCCTCCACTTT. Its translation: CASPPQRERDSPLHF.

CDR3 residues: CASSFRSSGSSYNEQFF. CDR3 DNA sequence: TGTGCCAGTAGTTTTCGTTCTAGCGGGAGCTCCTACAATGAGCAGTTCTTC. The chain uses TRBV19 and TRBJ2-1; 10 bases align to TRBD2. The length of the CDR3 is 17 residues. Germline loops: CDR1 LNHDA, CDR2 SQIVND (reference sequence). Trimming took 5 bases from V and 0 from J; bases not matched to a gene: 7.

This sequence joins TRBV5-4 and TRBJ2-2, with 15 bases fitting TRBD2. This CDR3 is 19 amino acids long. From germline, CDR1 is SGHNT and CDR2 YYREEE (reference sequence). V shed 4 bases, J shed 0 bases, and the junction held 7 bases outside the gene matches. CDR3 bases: TGTGCCAGCAGCACGGGACTAGCGGGAGGCCTACCGAACACCGGGGAGCTGTTTTTT. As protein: CASSTGLAGGLPNTGELFF.

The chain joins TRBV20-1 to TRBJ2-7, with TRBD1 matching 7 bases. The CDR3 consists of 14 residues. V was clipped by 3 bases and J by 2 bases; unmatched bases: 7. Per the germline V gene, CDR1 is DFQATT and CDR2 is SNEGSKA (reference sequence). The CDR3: CSASGTGDPYEQYF. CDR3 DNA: TGCAGTGCTAGTGGCACAGGGGACCCCTACGAGCAGTACTTC.

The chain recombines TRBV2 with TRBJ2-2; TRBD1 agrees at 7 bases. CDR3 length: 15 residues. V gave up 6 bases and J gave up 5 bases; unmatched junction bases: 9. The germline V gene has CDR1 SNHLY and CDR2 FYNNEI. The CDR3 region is CASRRAGGSTGELFF. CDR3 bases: TGTGCCAGCAGGAGGGCAGGGGGAAGTACCGGGGAGCTGTTTTTT.

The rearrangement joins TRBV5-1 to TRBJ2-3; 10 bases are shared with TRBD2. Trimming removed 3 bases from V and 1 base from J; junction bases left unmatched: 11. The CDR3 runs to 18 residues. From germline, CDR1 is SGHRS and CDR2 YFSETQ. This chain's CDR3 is CASSYTSGIGWGTDTQYF. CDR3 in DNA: TGCGCCAGCAGCTATACTAGCGGGATCGGCTGGGGCACAGATACGCAGTATTTT.

The CDR3 is CASSGEGGAEAFF. The CDR3 region has the DNA TGTGCCAGCAGTGGGGAGGGTGGGGCTGAAGCTTTCTTT. The rearrangement joins TRBV2 to TRBJ1-1; D remains unclear. The CDR3 sequence is 13 residues long. In germline, CDR1 is SNHLY, CDR2 FYNNEI. The V gene lost 4 bases and the J gene lost 6 bases, with 12 bases spanning the gap.

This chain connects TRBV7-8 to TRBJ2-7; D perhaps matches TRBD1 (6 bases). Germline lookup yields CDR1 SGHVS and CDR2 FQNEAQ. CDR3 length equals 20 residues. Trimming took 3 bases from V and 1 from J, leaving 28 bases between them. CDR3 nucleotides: TGTGCCAGCAGCTTCTCGCGAACACTGGTAGACAGGAGTCTTTCCTACGAGCAGTACTTC. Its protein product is CASSFSRTLVDRSLSYEQYF.

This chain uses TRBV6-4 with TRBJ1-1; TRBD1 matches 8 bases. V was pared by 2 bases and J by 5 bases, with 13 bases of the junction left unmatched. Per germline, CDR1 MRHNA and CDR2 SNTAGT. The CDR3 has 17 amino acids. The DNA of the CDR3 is TGTGCCAGCAGTGACGGGACGCAGGGGGCGCAGGGGACTGAAGCTTTCTTT. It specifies CASSDGTQGAQGTEAFF.

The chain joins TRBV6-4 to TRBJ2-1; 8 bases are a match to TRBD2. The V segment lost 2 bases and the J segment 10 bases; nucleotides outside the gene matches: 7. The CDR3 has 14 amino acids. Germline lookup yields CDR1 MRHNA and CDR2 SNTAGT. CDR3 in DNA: TGTGCCAGCAGTGACGGAGGGGGGACTAGAGAGCAGTTCTTC. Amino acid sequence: CASSDGGGTREQFF.

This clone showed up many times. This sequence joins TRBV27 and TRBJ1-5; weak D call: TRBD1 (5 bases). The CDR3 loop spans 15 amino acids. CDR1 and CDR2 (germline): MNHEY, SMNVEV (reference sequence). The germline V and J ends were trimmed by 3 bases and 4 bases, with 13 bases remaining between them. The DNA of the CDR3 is TGTGCCAGCAGTTTGGGGGGATTTGGAAATCAGCCCCAGCATTTT. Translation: CASSLGGFGNQPQHF.

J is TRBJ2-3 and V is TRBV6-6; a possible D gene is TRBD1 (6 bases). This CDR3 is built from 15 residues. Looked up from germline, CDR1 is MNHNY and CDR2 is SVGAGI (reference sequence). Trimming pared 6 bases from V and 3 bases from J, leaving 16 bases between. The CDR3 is CASRTGWSGTDTQYF. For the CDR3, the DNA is TGTGCCAGCAGAACAGGGTGGTCGGGGACAGATACGCAGTATTTT.

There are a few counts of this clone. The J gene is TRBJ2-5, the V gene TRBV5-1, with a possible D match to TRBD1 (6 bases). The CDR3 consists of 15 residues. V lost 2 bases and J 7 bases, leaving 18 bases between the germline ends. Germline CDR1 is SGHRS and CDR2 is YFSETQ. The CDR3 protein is CASSLTGDTGRTQYF. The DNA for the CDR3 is TGCGCCAGCAGCTTAACCGGGGACACAGGGAGGACCCAGTACTTC.

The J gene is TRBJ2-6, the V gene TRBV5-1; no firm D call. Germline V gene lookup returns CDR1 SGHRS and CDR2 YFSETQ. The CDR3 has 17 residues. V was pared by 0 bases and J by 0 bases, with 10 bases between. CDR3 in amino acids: CASSLAGGYSGANVLTF. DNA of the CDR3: TGCGCCAGCAGCTTGGCCGGCGGATACTCTGGGGCCAACGTCCTGACTTTC.

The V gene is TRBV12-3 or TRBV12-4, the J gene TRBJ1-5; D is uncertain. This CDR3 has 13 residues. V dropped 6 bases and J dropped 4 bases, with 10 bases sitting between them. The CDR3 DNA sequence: TGTGCCAGCAGGTCCGAACAGAATCAGCCCCAGCATTTT. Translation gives CASRSEQNQPQHF.

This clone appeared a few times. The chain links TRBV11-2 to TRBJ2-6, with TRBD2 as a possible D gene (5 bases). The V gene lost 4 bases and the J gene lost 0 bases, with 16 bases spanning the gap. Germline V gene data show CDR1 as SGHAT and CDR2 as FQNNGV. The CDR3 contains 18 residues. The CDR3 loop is CASSSPGSASSGANVLTF. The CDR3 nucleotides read TGTGCCAGCAGCTCCCCGGGATCCGCTTCCTCTGGGGCCAACGTCCTGACTTTC.

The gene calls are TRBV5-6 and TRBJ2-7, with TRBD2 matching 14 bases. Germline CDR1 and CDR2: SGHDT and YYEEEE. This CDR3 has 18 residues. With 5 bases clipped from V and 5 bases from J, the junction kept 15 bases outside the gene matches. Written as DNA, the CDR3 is TGTGCCAGCAGGCGAGGGACTAGCGGGAGTGTTGTCGATCACGAGCAGTACTTC. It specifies CASRRGTSGSVVDHEQYF.

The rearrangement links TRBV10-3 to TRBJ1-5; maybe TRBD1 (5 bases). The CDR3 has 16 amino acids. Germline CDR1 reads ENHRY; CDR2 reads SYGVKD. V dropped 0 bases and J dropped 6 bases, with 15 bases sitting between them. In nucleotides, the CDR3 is TGTGCCATCAGTGAGTCGGGGCAGGCCATGGGTCAGCCCCAGCATTTT. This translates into CAISESGQAMGQPQHF.

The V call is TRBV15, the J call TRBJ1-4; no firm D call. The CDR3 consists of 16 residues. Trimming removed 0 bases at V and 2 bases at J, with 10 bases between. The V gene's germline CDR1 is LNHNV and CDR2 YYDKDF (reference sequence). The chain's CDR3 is CATSREQPGTNEKLFF. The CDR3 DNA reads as TGTGCCACCAGCAGAGAACAGCCGGGGACTAATGAAAAACTGTTTTTT.

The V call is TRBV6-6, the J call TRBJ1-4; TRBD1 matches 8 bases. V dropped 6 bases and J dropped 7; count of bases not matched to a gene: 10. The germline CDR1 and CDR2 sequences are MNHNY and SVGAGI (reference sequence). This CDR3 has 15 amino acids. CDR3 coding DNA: TGTGCCAGCAGCCTGGGAACAGGGGGTGGTGAAAAACTGTTTTTT. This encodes CASSLGTGGGEKLFF.

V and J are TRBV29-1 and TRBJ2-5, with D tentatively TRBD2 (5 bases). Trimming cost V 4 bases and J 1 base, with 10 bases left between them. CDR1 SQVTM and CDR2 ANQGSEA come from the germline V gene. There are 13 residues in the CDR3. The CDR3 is CSVAGSAQETQYF. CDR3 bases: TGCAGCGTTGCGGGGTCAGCCCAAGAGACCCAGTACTTC.

The CDR3 region is CASSFMSRESNQPQHF. The CDR3 DNA follows: TGTGCCAGCAGTTTCATGTCCCGGGAGAGCAATCAGCCCCAGCATTTT. This chain connects TRBV6-4 to TRBJ1-5; the D is unclear. CDR1 is MRHNA and CDR2 is SNTAGT in the germline V gene. The ends were cut back, 5 bases at V and 1 base at J, with 15 bases in the middle. The CDR3 is 16 amino acids.

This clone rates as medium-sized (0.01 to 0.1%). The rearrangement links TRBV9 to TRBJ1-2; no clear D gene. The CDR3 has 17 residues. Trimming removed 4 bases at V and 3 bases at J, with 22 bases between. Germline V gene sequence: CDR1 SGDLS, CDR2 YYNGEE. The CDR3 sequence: CASSFSPKVVSYYGYTF. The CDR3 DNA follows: TGTGCCAGCAGCTTCTCCCCGAAGGTCGTTAGCTACTATGGCTACACCTTC.

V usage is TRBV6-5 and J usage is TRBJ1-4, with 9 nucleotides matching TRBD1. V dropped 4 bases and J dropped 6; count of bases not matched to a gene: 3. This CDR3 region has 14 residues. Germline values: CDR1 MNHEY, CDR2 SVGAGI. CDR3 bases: TGTGCCAGCAGTTTGGACAGGGGAGATGAAAAACTGTTTTTT. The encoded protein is CASSLDRGDEKLFF.